This T cell receptor (beta chain) derives from a study of blood T cell repertoires in COVID-19. On the study more broadly: Acute and convalescent COVID-19 samples came from the United States, Italy and Spain. PBMCs, B-cell-depleted T cells, or T cells provided the cDNA or gDNA that made up the material.

The count of this clone is one. Per the original data handling: Nucleated cell counts were estimated from reference gene primer amplification. Sequencing was performed with immunoSEQ multiplex PCR; in TCRdb, only in-frame clones are kept and a portion is missing. The DNA was the basis for D and trimming; V, J and clone size are from that table. The table has about 200,000 clones, 65% to 85% seen once. The V gene end was trimmed by 3 bases and the J gene end by 4 bases; junction bases not matched to a gene: 12. This CDR3 is built from 17 residues. Germline V gene data show CDR1 as LGHNT and CDR2 as FRNRAP.

The sample comprised peripheral blood. The rearrangement uses TRBV12-5 and TRBJ1-3; the match to TRBD1 covers 7 bases. The receptor was derived from a woman older than 75 with acute or convalescent COVID-19. The CDR3 sequence is CASGFHSDRVEGNTIYF. The CDR3 nucleotides read TGTGCTAGTGGTTTCCACTCCGACAGGGTAGAAGGAAACACCATATATTTT. The full variable domain, completed using reference TRBV12-5 and TRBJ1-3, is DARVTQTPRHKVTEMGQEVTMRCQPILGHNTVFWYRQTMMQGLELLAYFRNRAPLDDSGMPKDRFSAEMPDATLATLKIQPSEPRDSAVYFCASGFHSDRVEGNTIYFGEGSWLTVV.